This T cell receptor beta chain was identified in a study of blood T cell repertoires in COVID-19. Across the study: Specimens from acute and convalescent COVID-19 originated in the United States, Italy and Spain. The cDNA or gDNA used as material had been derived from T cells, B-cell-depleted T cells, or PBMCs.

CDR1 is SGHRS, CDR2 YFSETQ, per germline. CDR3 length: 14 residues. The V end was cut by 4 bases, the J end by 1 base, with 11 bases between. As processed by the authors: Using reference gene primer amplification, nucleated cell counts were estimated. The method was immunoSEQ multiplex PCR; TCRdb's version includes in-frame clones alone and lacks a portion of them. From that table come the V and J calls and clone size; the DNA was used to work out D and trimming. The data hold about 210,000 clones, with 80% observed a single time. The clonotype originates from a human donor in a cohort sampled during active COVID-19. Sequencing was performed on peripheral blood. The chain uses TRBV5-1 and TRBJ1-1; the D is unclear. The CDR3 is CASSLDAANTEAFF. CDR3 sequence (DNA): TGCGCCAGCAGCCTTGACGCGGCGAACACTGAAGCTTTCTTT.